These 2 T cell receptor beta chains originate from one sample sequenced in a study of T cell responses to AZD1222 COVID-19 vaccine. Repertoires were generated with immunoSEQ multiplex PCR, while TCRdb's copy carries only in-frame clones and drops some. This sample has some 180,000 clones, with about nine tenths found just once. This material consisted of peripheral blood, taken 28 days after the second AZD1222 dose. The receptors come from an adult who received the AZD1222 COVID-19 vaccine.

This CDR3 is CASTLRAGGNTGELFF. The CDR3 bases are TGTGCCAGCACCCTGAGGGCAGGGGGCAACACCGGGGAGCTGTTTTTT. The gene calls are TRBV2 and TRBJ2-2, with TRBD1 matching over 8 bases. J gave up 2 bases and V 7 bases, and 9 bases lay outside the gene matches. Germline V lookup: CDR1 SNHLY, CDR2 FYNNEI. The CDR3 runs to 16 residues.

The chain is built from TRBV5-1 and TRBJ1-3; maybe TRBD1 (5 bases). Deletions cut 3 bases from V and 4 bases from J, with 11 bases between. Looked up from germline, CDR1 is SGHRS and CDR2 is YFSETQ. The CDR3 covers 14 residues. CDR3 in amino acids: CASSSRAKGNTIYF. CDR3 bases: TGCGCCAGCAGCTCCAGGGCAAAAGGAAACACCATATATTTT.